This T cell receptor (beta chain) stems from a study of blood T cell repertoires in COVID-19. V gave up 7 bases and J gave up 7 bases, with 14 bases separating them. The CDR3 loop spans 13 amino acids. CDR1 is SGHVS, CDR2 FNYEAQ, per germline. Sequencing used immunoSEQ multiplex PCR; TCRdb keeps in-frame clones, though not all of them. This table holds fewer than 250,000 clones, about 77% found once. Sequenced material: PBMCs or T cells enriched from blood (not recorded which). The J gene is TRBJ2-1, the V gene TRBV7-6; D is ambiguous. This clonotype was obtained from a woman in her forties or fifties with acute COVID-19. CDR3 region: CASTAMVWNEQFF. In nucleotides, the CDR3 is TGTGCCAGCACCGCGATGGTTTGGAATGAGCAGTTCTTC.